One and the same sample provided the 22 T cell receptor beta chains below, sequenced in a study of cytomegalovirus exposure and HLA in healthy donors. Profiling relied on immunoSEQ multiplex PCR, and the TCRdb table lists in-frame clones only, not all of them. The data show roughly 120,000 clones, with 90% to 95% seen just once and more than 0.9% held by the top ten. Sequenced input: PBMCs. These receptors all come from a woman aged 18-30 years in good health and CMV-seronegative.

A note on this clone: Its ends do not fully match the called genes, so a read error is possible. The V and J genes are TRBV7-7 and TRBJ2-2, with D possibly TRBD2 on 5 matching bases. The length of the CDR3 is 16 residues. Germline V lookup: CDR1 SSHAT, CDR2 FNYEAQ (reference sequence). CDR3 region: CASSTRESANTGELFF. In DNA, the CDR3 is TGTGCTAGCAGCACCCGGGAATCTGCGAACACCGGGGAGCTGTTTTTT.

Comment on this clone: At one boundary the junction diverges from the germline segment, which might be a read error. The chain uses TRBV14 and TRBJ1-2; D is uncertain. This CDR3 comprises 14 residues. Germline V gives CDR1 SGHDN, CDR2 FVKESK. CDR3 residues: CASSQDGRYRGYTF. DNA of the CDR3: TGTGCCAGCAGTCAAGATGGCAGGTATCGTGGCTACACCTTC.

This chain connects TRBV4-1 to TRBJ2-3; 7 positions match TRBD1. Germline V lookup: CDR1 MGHRA, CDR2 YSYEKL. The CDR3 has 16 residues. J gave up 8 bases and V 0 bases, and 11 bases lay outside the gene matches. The CDR3 nucleotides read TGCGCCAGCAGCCAAGATAGGCAGGGGGTAGATGGTACGCAGTATTTT. It encodes CASSQDRQGVDGTQYF.

A note on this clone: This sample includes further DNA sequences coding for the same CDR3. In DNA, the CDR3 is TGTGCCAGCAGTTTAAGCGGTAGCTCCTACAATGAGCAGTTCTTC. Its protein is CASSLSGSSYNEQFF. This rearrangement joins TRBV6-5 to TRBJ2-1, with D maybe TRBD2 (5 bases). V lost 4 bases to trimming and J lost 0 bases, with 10 bases between them. This CDR3 comprises 15 residues. Germline V CDR1 and CDR2: MNHEY, SVGAGI.

V gene TRBV5-1 combines with J gene TRBJ2-5, with D uncertain. CDR3 size: 15 residues. Germline V gives CDR1 SGHRS, CDR2 YFSETQ. Trimming stripped 4 bases from V and 2 bases from J, with 15 bases between. This CDR3 is CASSDVGRLQETQYF. The CDR3 DNA sequence: TGCGCCAGCAGCGACGTGGGCCGGCTACAAGAGACCCAGTACTTC. The whole variable domain, filled in from reference TRBV5-1 and TRBJ2-5, reads KAGVTQTPRYLIKTRGQQVTLSCSPISGHRSVSWYQQTPGQGLQFLFEYFSETQRNKGNFPGRFSGRQFSNSRSEMNVSTLELGDSALYLCASSDVGRLQETQYFGPGTRLLVL.

The chain links TRBV5-1 to TRBJ1-1; TRBD1 matches 8 bases. Germline lookup yields CDR1 SGHRS and CDR2 YFSETQ. The CDR3 spans 18 residues. V lost 4 bases, J lost 4 bases, and 18 bases stayed unmatched. The CDR3 protein is CASSKGSFSGGYGTEAFF. In DNA, the CDR3 is TGCGCCAGCAGCAAGGGATCCTTTTCAGGGGGCTATGGCACTGAAGCTTTCTTT.

The rearrangement uses TRBV5-1 and TRBJ2-1; D is possibly TRBD1 (5 bases). The CDR3 extends over 15 amino acids. The germline V gene has CDR1 SGHRS and CDR2 YFSETQ. The germline V and J ends were trimmed by 4 bases and 8 bases, with 19 bases remaining between them. For the CDR3, the DNA is TGCGCCAGCAGCATTTTAGGGGTATCGGCAGATGAGCAGTTCTTC. Amino acids: CASSILGVSADEQFF.

The rearrangement joins TRBV6-5 to TRBJ1-4, with TRBD1 matching over 7 bases. CDR3 length: 15 residues. After removal of 0 bases from V and 4 bases from J, the junction contained 2 bases not matched to a gene. Germline loops: CDR1 MNHEY, CDR2 SVGAGI. As DNA, the CDR3 is TGTGCCAGCAGTTACTCGGGGACAGATAATGAAAAACTGTTTTTT. This codes for CASSYSGTDNEKLFF.

This sequence joins TRBV2 and TRBJ1-1; 10 positions match TRBD1. The CDR3 totals 14 residues. From germline, CDR1 is SNHLY and CDR2 FYNNEI. The J segment lost 4 bases and the V segment lost 4 bases, leaving 3 bases of the junction unmatched. As DNA, the CDR3 is TGTGCCAGCAGTGGACAGGGGGCGATCACTGAAGCTTTCTTT. Translating it yields CASSGQGAITEAFF.

V and J are TRBV7-3 and TRBJ2-1, with a weak D call TRBD1 (5 bases). Trimming took 5 bases from V and 8 from J, leaving 13 bases between them. Per the germline V gene, CDR1 is SGHTA and CDR2 is FQGTGA. CDR3 length: 13 residues. The CDR3 sequence is CASSQGPRDEQFF. CDR3 in DNA: TGTGCCAGCAGCCAAGGCCCCAGGGATGAGCAGTTCTTC. The full variable domain, completed using reference TRBV7-3 and TRBJ2-1, is GAGVSQTPSNKVTEKGKYVELRCDPISGHTALYWYRQSLGQGPEFLIYFQGTGAADDSGLPNDRFFAVRPEGSVSTLKIQRTERGDSAVYLCASSQGPRDEQFFGPGTRLTVL.

V usage is TRBV18 and J usage is TRBJ2-1, with 11 positions matching TRBD1. There are 15 residues in the CDR3. Germline values: CDR1 KGHSH, CDR2 LQKENI. V lost 3 bases to trimming and J lost 9 bases; unmatched junction nucleotides: 7. The CDR3 protein is CASSPGTGGRGEQFF. In DNA form, the CDR3 reads TGTGCCAGCTCACCGGGGACAGGGGGTCGGGGTGAGCAGTTCTTC. The whole variable domain, filled in from reference TRBV18 and TRBJ2-1, reads NAGVMQNPRHLVRRRGQEARLRCSPMKGHSHVYWYRQLPEEGLKFMVYLQKENIIDESGMPKERFSAEFPKEGPSILRIQQVVRGDSAAYFCASSPGTGGRGEQFFGPGTRLTVL.

This clone was observed a single time. The V and J genes are TRBV5-4 and TRBJ2-3, with D perhaps matching TRBD2 (7 bases). V was clipped by 2 bases and J by 5 bases, with 15 bases between them. The germline V gene has CDR1 SGHNT and CDR2 YYREEE (reference sequence). CDR3 length: 15 residues. CDR3 nucleotides: TGTGCCAGCAGCTTACTTAGGGGGGGCGGAGATACGCAGTATTTT. It is translated as CASSLLRGGGDTQYF.

This chain uses TRBV6-1 with TRBJ1-2; TRBD1 agrees at 9 bases. The CDR3 loop spans 15 amino acids. J lost 4 bases, V lost 1 base, and 4 bases had no gene match. Germline CDR1 MNHNS, CDR2 SASEGT. The CDR3 loop is CASSEGPGQGYGYTF. The CDR3 DNA reads as TGTGCCAGCAGTGAAGGACCGGGACAGGGCTATGGCTACACCTTC.

The chain links TRBV18 to TRBJ2-7, with no clear D. Germline V gene lookup returns CDR1 KGHSH and CDR2 LQKENI. There are 13 residues in the CDR3. Trimming cost V 2 bases and J 5 bases, with 10 bases left between them. CDR3 sequence: CASSPRQDHEQYF. CDR3 DNA: TGTGCCAGCTCACCAAGGCAGGATCACGAGCAGTACTTC.

V is TRBV10-1 and J is TRBJ2-1; 10 positions agree with TRBD2. The germline gives CDR1 WNHNN, CDR2 SYGVQD (reference sequence). V was pared by 8 bases and J by 5 bases, with 6 bases of the junction left unmatched. The CDR3 spans 14 residues. The CDR3 bases are TGCGCCAGCTCTCTAGCGGGAGCCGACAATGAGCAGTTCTTC. Protein: CASSLAGADNEQFF.

The chain links TRBV5-4 to TRBJ2-3; 7 bases agree with TRBD1. The CDR3 is 15 amino acids. Germline assignment: CDR1 SGHNT and CDR2 YYREEE (reference sequence). V was clipped by 0 bases and J by 2 bases; unmatched bases: 3. The CDR3 region is CASSLGTGFTDTQYF. The CDR3 region has the DNA TGTGCCAGCAGCTTGGGGACAGGCTTCACAGATACGCAGTATTTT.

V and J are TRBV5-4 and TRBJ2-7; perhaps TRBD1 as D (5 bases). The V gene lost 5 bases and the J gene lost 0 bases, with 15 bases spanning the gap. Per the germline V gene, CDR1 is SGHNT and CDR2 is YYREEE (reference sequence). CDR3 length equals 15 residues. DNA of the CDR3: TGTGCCAGCAGTCCCGCAGGGTATAGCTCCTACGAGCAGTACTTC. Translated: CASSPAGYSSYEQYF. The variable domain in full, completed from reference TRBV5-4 and TRBJ2-7, reads ETGVTQSPTHLIKTRGQQVTLRCSSQSGHNTVSWYQQALGQGPQFIFQYYREEENGRGNFPPRFSGLQFPNYSSELNVNALELDDSALYLCASSPAGYSSYEQYFGPGTRLTVT.

The rearrangement uses TRBV5-1 and TRBJ1-1, with D unclear. Germline CDR1 is SGHRS and CDR2 is YFSETQ. The CDR3 covers 13 residues. Between the trimmed V and J ends, which lost 5 bases and 12 bases, there was a span of 20 bases. For the CDR3, the DNA is TGCGCCAGCAGACAAACCCCATCCCCGGAGACTTTCTTT. Translating it yields CASRQTPSPETFF.

The V and J genes are TRBV5-1 and TRBJ1-1, with 8 bases lining up with TRBD1. CDR3 length: 15 residues. The J segment lost 5 bases and the V segment lost 4 bases, leaving 10 bases of the junction unmatched. CDR1 SGHRS and CDR2 YFSETQ come from the germline V gene. The CDR3 here is CASSPPGGARTEAFF. In DNA, the CDR3 is TGCGCCAGCAGCCCTCCAGGGGGCGCTAGGACTGAAGCTTTCTTT.

This sequence joins TRBV7-9 and TRBJ1-2; a weak D match, TRBD1 (6 bases). Trimming removed 3 bases at V and 8 bases at J, with 19 bases between. This CDR3 has 15 amino acids. Germline V CDR1 and CDR2: SEHNR, FQNEAQ (reference sequence). CDR3 loop: CASSFNGGGVEGYTF. In DNA, the CDR3 is TGTGCCAGCAGCTTCAATGGGGGCGGTGTGGAGGGCTACACCTTC.

The rearrangement joins TRBV28 to TRBJ1-4, with 8 nucleotides matching TRBD1. CDR1 and CDR2 (germline): MDHEN, SYDVKM. V was clipped by 8 bases and J by 5 bases; unmatched bases: 7. The CDR3 contains 14 residues. The CDR3 DNA is TGTGCCAGCTCGGCGGGACAGGAAAATGAAAAACTGTTTTTT. It codes for CASSAGQENEKLFF. Based on the CDR3 plus reference TRBV28 and TRBJ1-4, the full variable domain is DVKVTQSSRYLVKRTGEKVFLECVQDMDHENMFWYRQDPGLGLRLIYFSYDVKMKEKGDIPEGYSVSREKKERFSLILESASTNQTSMYLCASSAGQENEKLFFGSGTQLSVL.

The chain carries TRBV5-5 and TRBJ1-5; weak D call: TRBD1 (6 bases). Germline V CDR1 and CDR2: SGHKS, YYEKEE (reference sequence). The CDR3 consists of 15 residues. Trimming pared 4 bases from V and 1 base from J, leaving 12 bases between. The CDR3 spells CASSIDRRSNQPQHF. CDR3 nucleotide sequence: TGTGCCAGCAGCATCGACAGGAGAAGCAATCAGCCCCAGCATTTT.